This is a list of T cell receptor beta chains from one sample in a study of shared clonotypes between healthy human individuals. Method: immunoSEQ multiplex PCR; TCRdb's copy keeps in-frame clones and lacks some. This table has roughly 2.4 million clones, 90% to 96% appearing once. The specimen sequenced was naive CD4+ T cells sorted from blood. The receptor source for this set is a man between 18 and 35 years old in good health. The CDR3 runs from the conserved cysteine through the conserved F or W. The order of the fields is J gene, CDR3 length, D gene, clone size, V gene, CDR3 DNA, CDR3 protein. A D gene is named only where the DNA matches it firmly. A clone size is listed for some rows: how often the clone was seen (once, few, many), or a class if it is expanded.

j_gene: TRBJ1-1
len: 13
d_gene: -
abundance: -
v_gene: TRBV5-1
CDR3nt: TGCGCCAGCAGCTTGCCCAGGGGCACTGAAGCTTTCTTT
CDR3aa: CASSLPRGTEAFF

j_gene: TRBJ2-3
len: 16
d_gene: TRBD2
abundance: -
v_gene: TRBV10-1
CDR3nt: TGCGCCAGCAGTGATTCTGGCGGGGGGGCCTTGAATACGCAGTATTTT
CDR3aa: CASSDSGGGALNTQYF

j_gene: TRBJ2-2
len: 11
d_gene: -
abundance: -
v_gene: TRBV5-6
CDR3nt: TGTGCCAGCAGCTCCGTCGGGGAGCTGTTTTTT
CDR3aa: CASSSVGELFF

j_gene: TRBJ1-2
len: 16
d_gene: -
abundance: once
v_gene: TRBV9
CDR3nt: TGTGCCAGCAGCGTAGCCCCTGGGGACACAGACTATGGCTACACCTTC
CDR3aa: CASSVAPGDTDYGYTF

j_gene: TRBJ2-7
len: 12
d_gene: -
abundance: -
v_gene: TRBV2
CDR3nt: TGTGCCAGCACGGGGCAGGGCCCTTTTCCGTACTTC
CDR3aa: CASTGQGPFPYF

j_gene: TRBJ1-6
len: 14
d_gene: -
abundance: -
v_gene: TRBV19
CDR3nt: TGTGCCAGTAGTGGGGACCAGTATAATTCACCCCTCCACTTT
CDR3aa: CASSGDQYNSPLHF

j_gene: TRBJ2-7
len: 16
d_gene: -
abundance: once
v_gene: TRBV6-4
CDR3nt: TGTGCCAGCAGTCGAGGCATCCGACGGGACTCCTACGAGCAGTACTTC
CDR3aa: CASSRGIRRDSYEQYF

j_gene: TRBJ1-1
len: 18
d_gene: TRBD1
abundance: -
v_gene: TRBV7-6
CDR3nt: TGTGCCAGCAGCTTAGACCCGGGCAGGGGGTTCGGGAACACTGAAGCTTTCTTT
CDR3aa: CASSLDPGRGFGNTEAFF

j_gene: TRBJ2-2
len: 14
d_gene: -
abundance: -
v_gene: TRBV7-9
CDR3nt: TGTGCCAGCAGCGGGCTCAGGGTTGACGGGGAGCTGTTTTTT
CDR3aa: CASSGLRVDGELFF

j_gene: TRBJ1-2
len: 15
d_gene: -
abundance: -
v_gene: TRBV5-6
CDR3nt: TGTGCCAGCAGCTTGATCAGCCCTGACTCCTATGGCTACACCTTC
CDR3aa: CASSLISPDSYGYTF

j_gene: TRBJ2-2
len: 16
d_gene: -
abundance: -
v_gene: TRBV6-4
CDR3nt: TGTGCCAGCAGTGTTTCCCAGCTAGCGAACACCGGGGAGCTGTTTTTT
CDR3aa: CASSVSQLANTGELFF

j_gene: TRBJ2-2
len: 12
d_gene: -
abundance: -
v_gene: TRBV6-1
CDR3nt: TGTGCCAGCACCTACAGCACCGGGGAGCTGTTTTTT
CDR3aa: CASTYSTGELFF

j_gene: TRBJ2-7
len: 15
d_gene: TRBD1
abundance: -
v_gene: TRBV7-2
CDR3nt: TGTGCCAGCAGATGGACAGGGATCCCCTCCTACGAGCAGTACTTC
CDR3aa: CASRWTGIPSYEQYF

j_gene: TRBJ2-2
len: 13
d_gene: -
abundance: -
v_gene: TRBV10-3
CDR3nt: TGTGCCATCAGTGGCCAGTTCACCGGGGAGCTGTTTTTT
CDR3aa: CAISGQFTGELFF

j_gene: TRBJ1-4
len: 14
d_gene: -
abundance: -
v_gene: TRBV6-6
CDR3nt: TGTGCCAGCATTGCCGGGACAATTAATGAAAAACTGTTTTTT
CDR3aa: CASIAGTINEKLFF

j_gene: TRBJ1-1
len: 12
d_gene: -
abundance: -
v_gene: TRBV11-2
CDR3nt: TGTGCCAGCAGCTTAGGCGTAGGTGAAGCTTTCTTT
CDR3aa: CASSLGVGEAFF

j_gene: TRBJ2-3
len: 16
d_gene: -
abundance: -
v_gene: TRBV5-1
CDR3nt: TGCGCCAGCACCCGGGGTAGCGGACTACTCACAGATACGCAGTATTTT
CDR3aa: CASTRGSGLLTDTQYF

j_gene: TRBJ1-2
len: 15
d_gene: -
abundance: -
v_gene: TRBV7-2
CDR3nt: TGTGCCAGCAGCGGCTACCGGGAAATGGACTATGGCTACACCTTC
CDR3aa: CASSGYREMDYGYTF

j_gene: TRBJ1-4
len: 16
d_gene: -
abundance: -
v_gene: TRBV18
CDR3nt: TGTGCCAGCTCACCACTATTCTCCGAGGGTAATGAAAAACTGTTTTTT
CDR3aa: CASSPLFSEGNEKLFF

j_gene: TRBJ2-1
len: 12
d_gene: -
abundance: -
v_gene: TRBV30
CDR3nt: TGTGCCTGGAGCCTATTAGTGAATGAGCAGTTCTTC
CDR3aa: CAWSLLVNEQFF

j_gene: TRBJ2-7
len: 14
d_gene: TRBD1
abundance: -
v_gene: TRBV11-3
CDR3nt: TGTGCCAGCAGCCACCGGGACAGGAGCTACGAGCAGTACTTC
CDR3aa: CASSHRDRSYEQYF

j_gene: TRBJ1-2
len: 12
d_gene: -
abundance: -
v_gene: TRBV4-1
CDR3nt: TGCGCCAGCAGCCAAGGGCAGCAAGGCTACACCTTC
CDR3aa: CASSQGQQGYTF

j_gene: TRBJ2-1
len: 15
d_gene: TRBD2
abundance: -
v_gene: TRBV10-1
CDR3nt: TGCGCCAGCAGTCTCCGACTAGCGGGGGTGAGTGAGCAGTTCTTC
CDR3aa: CASSLRLAGVSEQFF

j_gene: TRBJ2-7
len: 15
d_gene: TRBD2
abundance: -
v_gene: TRBV13
CDR3nt: TGTGCCAGCAGCCCAGGACTAGCGGGAATGTACGAGCAGTACTTC
CDR3aa: CASSPGLAGMYEQYF

j_gene: TRBJ1-3
len: 15
d_gene: -
abundance: once
v_gene: TRBV7-9
CDR3nt: TGTGCCAGCAGCTTATTCCACCGTTCTGGAAACACCATATATTTT
CDR3aa: CASSLFHRSGNTIYF

j_gene: TRBJ2-3
len: 11
d_gene: -
abundance: -
v_gene: TRBV30
CDR3nt: TGTGCCTGGAGCTCTACCGAATCGCAGTATTTT
CDR3aa: CAWSSTESQYF

j_gene: TRBJ2-7
len: 11
d_gene: -
abundance: once
v_gene: TRBV18
CDR3nt: TGTGCCAGCTCAAGTTTCTACGAGCAGTACTTC
CDR3aa: CASSSFYEQYF

j_gene: TRBJ1-2
len: 14
d_gene: TRBD1
abundance: -
v_gene: TRBV6-5
CDR3nt: TGTGCCAGCAGCCGGACAGGGGGAACTTATGGCTACACCTTC
CDR3aa: CASSRTGGTYGYTF

j_gene: TRBJ1-6
len: 14
d_gene: TRBD1
abundance: once
v_gene: TRBV28
CDR3nt: TGTGCCAGCAGTTCCAGGGGGGATAATTCACCCCTCCACTTT
CDR3aa: CASSSRGDNSPLHF

j_gene: TRBJ2-3
len: 18
d_gene: -
abundance: -
v_gene: TRBV9
CDR3nt: TGTGCCAGCAGCGCCTTGGGACACTACTCCTTTACCACAGATACGCAGTATTTT
CDR3aa: CASSALGHYSFTTDTQYF

j_gene: TRBJ2-3
len: 16
d_gene: -
abundance: -
v_gene: TRBV11-3
CDR3nt: TGTGCCAGCAGTTTTAGGTTTACCAAGGACACAGATACGCAGTATTTT
CDR3aa: CASSFRFTKDTDTQYF

j_gene: TRBJ1-2
len: 13
d_gene: -
abundance: -
v_gene: TRBV2
CDR3nt: TGTGCCAGCAGTGGTCAGACTGTGTATGGCTACACCTTC
CDR3aa: CASSGQTVYGYTF

j_gene: TRBJ1-5
len: 14
d_gene: -
abundance: -
v_gene: TRBV4-2
CDR3nt: TGTGCCAGCAGCCGAACAGGGATGGATCAGCCCCAGCATTTT
CDR3aa: CASSRTGMDQPQHF

j_gene: TRBJ2-5
len: 13
d_gene: -
abundance: -
v_gene: TRBV30
CDR3nt: TGTGCCTGGAGTGTCTGGGGCCAAGAGACCCAGTACTTC
CDR3aa: CAWSVWGQETQYF

j_gene: TRBJ1-2
len: 16
d_gene: TRBD1
abundance: -
v_gene: TRBV30
CDR3nt: TGTGCCTGGAGTGTTTCTCGGCAGGGGGGGGACTATGGCTACACCTTC
CDR3aa: CAWSVSRQGGDYGYTF

j_gene: TRBJ2-7
len: 15
d_gene: TRBD2
abundance: -
v_gene: TRBV29-1
CDR3nt: TGCAGCGTTGGGCTAGCGGGAGGTTTCACCTACGAGCAGTACTTC
CDR3aa: CSVGLAGGFTYEQYF

j_gene: TRBJ2-1
len: 17
d_gene: TRBD2
abundance: -
v_gene: TRBV5-8
CDR3nt: TGTGCCAGTCCTATGAGAGTACTAGCGGGGGCCTACAATGAGCAGTTCTTC
CDR3aa: CASPMRVLAGAYNEQFF

j_gene: TRBJ2-2
len: 13
d_gene: TRBD1
abundance: once
v_gene: TRBV2
CDR3nt: TGTGCCAGCAGCGGACAGGGAACCGGGGAGCTGTTTTTT
CDR3aa: CASSGQGTGELFF

j_gene: TRBJ1-3
len: 15
d_gene: TRBD1
abundance: -
v_gene: TRBV5-1
CDR3nt: TGCGCCAGCAGCTTGACAGGGGGAAGTGGAAACACCATATATTTT
CDR3aa: CASSLTGGSGNTIYF

j_gene: TRBJ1-2
len: 16
d_gene: -
abundance: -
v_gene: TRBV21-1
CDR3nt: TGTGCCAGCAGCAAAGCGGAGGGTTCGAGATTCTATGGCTACACCTTC
CDR3aa: CASSKAEGSRFYGYTF

j_gene: TRBJ2-3
len: 16
d_gene: TRBD2
abundance: -
v_gene: TRBV7-9
CDR3nt: TGTGCCAGCAGCTTAGTCGGACTAGGAAACACAGATACGCAGTATTTT
CDR3aa: CASSLVGLGNTDTQYF

j_gene: TRBJ2-4
len: 11
d_gene: TRBD2
abundance: once
v_gene: TRBV20-1
CDR3nt: TGCAGTGCTAGATACCCGGGACTAGTAAGTTTC
CDR3aa: CSARYPGLVSF

j_gene: TRBJ2-3
len: 15
d_gene: -
abundance: once
v_gene: TRBV7-7
CDR3nt: TGTGCTAGCAGCCAGTCTTTGGCCCGCGCAGATACGCAGTATTTT
CDR3aa: CASSQSLARADTQYF

j_gene: TRBJ2-5
len: 14
d_gene: -
abundance: once
v_gene: TRBV9
CDR3nt: TGTGCCAGCAGCGAATCGGGTGCCCAAGGGACCCAGTACTTC
CDR3aa: CASSESGAQGTQYF